The clone carrying this T cell receptor beta chain is a singleton in its sample. In the authors' workflow: Junction-only immunoSEQ data arrived without quality scores, meaning filtering differed. Some clones are missing from TCRdb's copy, which holds only in-frame ones; the method was immunoSEQ multiplex PCR. V and J calls and clone size are given by that table; D and trimming were obtained from the DNA. The sample holds approximately 2,000,000 clones, 80% to 95% seen once. The V segment lost 3 bases and the J segment 5 bases; nucleotides outside the gene matches: 3. Germline V gives CDR1 SGHVS, CDR2 FQNEAQ. This CDR3 has 14 amino acids. The data belong to a study of shared clonotypes between healthy human individuals. The naive CD8 population came from CD45RO-negative cells selected for CCR7, without terminally differentiated effector memory CD45RA+ cells. Participating donors were healthy, HIV-negative adults free of recent acute infections or vaccinations.

This receptor was obtained from a man between 18 and 29 years old in good health. Some clones in this sample may be carry-over from other donors' samples. This chain connects TRBV7-8 to TRBJ1-5, with TRBD1 matching over 8 bases. The material sequenced was naive CD8+ T cells from PBMCs. Here the CDR3 DNA reads TGTGCCAGCAGCTTCCGACAGGGGTATCAGCCCCAGCATTTT. Its protein is CASSFRQGYQPQHF.